This T cell receptor (beta chain) is from a study of identical twins. Study-wide results and caveats: Cord blood beta clonotypes present at high abundance carried fewer insertions; no such pattern appeared in memory repertoires. Recombination models fit unrelated individuals' TCR alpha sharing but underestimated twins'. Within beta out-of-frame sequences, the excess sharing observed between twins was weaker.

TCRdb itself ran the 5' RACE reads through MiXCR, one entry per CDR3 protein. The table has around 530,000 distinct CDR3 sequences, nearly 15% seen once. In the case of this clonotype: The antigen remains unidentified.

Another study also made use of these data, one on yellow fever vaccine responses in identical twins. That investigation notes: Convergence reportedly seemed to mark part of the twins' vaccine T cell response, with personalization marking the rest.

The sample consisted of CD4+ T cells sorted from blood. The origin of this receptor is a woman aged 18 to 35 in good health.

For the CDR3, the DNA is TGCAGTGCTAGAGACGGACAGAGCTCTGGAAACACCATATATTTT. Protein product: CSARDGQSSGNTIYF. This chain connects TRBV20-1 to TRBJ1-3, with D perhaps matching TRBD1 (6 bases). The CDR3 sequence is 15 residues long. Germline CDR1 reads DFQATT; CDR2 reads SNEGSKA (reference sequence). With 0 bases removed from V and 0 bases from J, the gap between germline ends came to 9 bases.